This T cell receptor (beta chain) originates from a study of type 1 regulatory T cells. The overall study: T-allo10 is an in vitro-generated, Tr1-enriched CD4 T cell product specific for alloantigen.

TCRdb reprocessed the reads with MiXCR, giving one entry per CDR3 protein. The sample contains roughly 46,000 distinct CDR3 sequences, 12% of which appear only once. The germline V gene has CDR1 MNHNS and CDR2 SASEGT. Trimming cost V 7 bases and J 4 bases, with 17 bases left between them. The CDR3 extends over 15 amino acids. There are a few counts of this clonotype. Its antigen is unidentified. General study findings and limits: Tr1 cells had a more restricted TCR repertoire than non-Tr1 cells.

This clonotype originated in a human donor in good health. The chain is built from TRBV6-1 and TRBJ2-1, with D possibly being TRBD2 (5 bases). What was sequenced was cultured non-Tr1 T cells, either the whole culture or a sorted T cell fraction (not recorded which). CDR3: CASTPRLSSYNEQFF. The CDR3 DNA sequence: TGTGCCAGCACCCCGAGACTATCTAGTTACAATGAGCAGTTCTTC.